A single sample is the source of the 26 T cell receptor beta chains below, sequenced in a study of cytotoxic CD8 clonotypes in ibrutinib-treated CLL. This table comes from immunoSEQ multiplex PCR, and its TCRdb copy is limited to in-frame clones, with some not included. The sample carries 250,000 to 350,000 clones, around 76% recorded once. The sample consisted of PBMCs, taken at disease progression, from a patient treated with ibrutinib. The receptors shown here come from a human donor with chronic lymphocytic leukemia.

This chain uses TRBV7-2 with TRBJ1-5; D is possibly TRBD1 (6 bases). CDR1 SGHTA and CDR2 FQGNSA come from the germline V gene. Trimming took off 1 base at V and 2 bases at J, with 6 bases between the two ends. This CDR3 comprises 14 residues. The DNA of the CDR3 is TGTGCCAGCAGCTTAGGACAGGGCAATCAGCCCCAGCATTTT. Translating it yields CASSLGQGNQPQHF.

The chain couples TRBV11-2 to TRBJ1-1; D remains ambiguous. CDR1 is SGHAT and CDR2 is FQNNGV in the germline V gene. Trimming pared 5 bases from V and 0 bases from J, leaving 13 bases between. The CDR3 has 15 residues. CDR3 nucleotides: TGTGCCAGCAGCGTGGCGGGGATTATGAACACTGAAGCTTTCTTT. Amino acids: CASSVAGIMNTEAFF.

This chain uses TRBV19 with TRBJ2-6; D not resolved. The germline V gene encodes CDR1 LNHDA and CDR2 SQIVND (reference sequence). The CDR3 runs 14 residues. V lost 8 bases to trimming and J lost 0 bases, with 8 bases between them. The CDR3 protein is CASGTSSGANVLTF. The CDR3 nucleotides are TGTGCCAGTGGCACAAGCTCTGGGGCCAACGTCCTGACTTTC.

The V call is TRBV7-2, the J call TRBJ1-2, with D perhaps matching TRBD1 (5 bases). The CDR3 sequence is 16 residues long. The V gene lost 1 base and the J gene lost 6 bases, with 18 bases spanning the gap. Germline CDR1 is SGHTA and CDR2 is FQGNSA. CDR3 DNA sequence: TGTGCCAGCAGCTTAGACGTTGAGGGACGGGTAGATGGCTACACCTTC. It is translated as CASSLDVEGRVDGYTF.

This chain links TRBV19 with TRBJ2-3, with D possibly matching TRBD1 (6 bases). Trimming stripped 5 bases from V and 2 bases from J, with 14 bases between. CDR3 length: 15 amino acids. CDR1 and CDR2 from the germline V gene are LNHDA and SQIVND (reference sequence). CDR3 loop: CASSPRGHYTDTQYF. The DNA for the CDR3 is TGTGCCAGTAGTCCGAGGGGACACTACACAGATACGCAGTATTTT.

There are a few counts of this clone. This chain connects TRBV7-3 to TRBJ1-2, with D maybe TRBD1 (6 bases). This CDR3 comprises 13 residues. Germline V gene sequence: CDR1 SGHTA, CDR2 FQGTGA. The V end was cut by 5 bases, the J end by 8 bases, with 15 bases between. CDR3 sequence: CASSPTGSEGYTF. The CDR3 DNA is TGTGCCAGCAGCCCCACAGGGTCGGAGGGCTACACCTTC.

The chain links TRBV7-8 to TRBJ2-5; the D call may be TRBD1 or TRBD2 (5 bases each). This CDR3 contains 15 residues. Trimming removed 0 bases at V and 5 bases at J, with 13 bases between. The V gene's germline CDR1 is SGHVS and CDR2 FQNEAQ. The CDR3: CASSLAQGPWETQYF. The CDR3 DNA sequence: TGTGCCAGCAGCTTAGCTCAGGGACCTTGGGAGACCCAGTACTTC.

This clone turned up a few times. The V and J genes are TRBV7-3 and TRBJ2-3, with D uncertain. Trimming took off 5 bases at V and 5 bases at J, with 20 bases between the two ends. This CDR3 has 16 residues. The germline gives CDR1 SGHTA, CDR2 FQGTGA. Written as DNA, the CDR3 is TGTGCCAGCAGCCCACCCTCTGCCACACCCCAAGATACGCAGTATTTT. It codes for CASSPPSATPQDTQYF.

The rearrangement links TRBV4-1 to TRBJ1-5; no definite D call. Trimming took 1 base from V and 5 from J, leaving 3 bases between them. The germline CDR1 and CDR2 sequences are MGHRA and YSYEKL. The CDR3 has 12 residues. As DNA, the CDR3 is TGCGCCAGCAGCCAAGCCGATCAGCCCCAGCATTTT. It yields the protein CASSQADQPQHF.

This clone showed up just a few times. The DNA of the CDR3 is TGCGCCAGCAGCGACCGCGGGGGCAGGCGCAACACCGGGGAGCTGTTTTTT. Its protein product is CASSDRGGRRNTGELFF. V usage is TRBV5-1 and J usage is TRBJ2-2; D perhaps matches TRBD2 (7 bases). The CDR3 runs to 17 residues. Germline V lookup: CDR1 SGHRS, CDR2 YFSETQ. V was shortened by 4 bases and J by 2 bases, with 18 bases between the two germline ends.

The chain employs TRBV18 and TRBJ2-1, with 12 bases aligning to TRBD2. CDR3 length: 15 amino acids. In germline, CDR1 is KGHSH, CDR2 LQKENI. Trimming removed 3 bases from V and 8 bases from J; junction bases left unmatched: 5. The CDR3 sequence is CASSPRLAGEHEQFF. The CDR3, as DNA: TGTGCCAGCTCACCCAGACTAGCGGGAGAACATGAGCAGTTCTTC.

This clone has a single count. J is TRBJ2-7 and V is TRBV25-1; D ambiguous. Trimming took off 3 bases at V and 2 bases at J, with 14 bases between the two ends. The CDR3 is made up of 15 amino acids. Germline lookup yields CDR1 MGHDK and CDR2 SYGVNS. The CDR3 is CASSEKGVRAYEQYF. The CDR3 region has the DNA TGTGCCAGCAGTGAGAAAGGTGTCCGGGCCTACGAGCAGTACTTC.

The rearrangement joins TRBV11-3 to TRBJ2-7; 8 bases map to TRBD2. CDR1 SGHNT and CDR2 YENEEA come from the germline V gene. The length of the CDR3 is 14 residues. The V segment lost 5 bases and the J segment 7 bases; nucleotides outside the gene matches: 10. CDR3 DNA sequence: TGTGCCAGCAGCCCCGGGGGGGCAAAGCGGGAGCAGTACTTC. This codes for CASSPGGAKREQYF.

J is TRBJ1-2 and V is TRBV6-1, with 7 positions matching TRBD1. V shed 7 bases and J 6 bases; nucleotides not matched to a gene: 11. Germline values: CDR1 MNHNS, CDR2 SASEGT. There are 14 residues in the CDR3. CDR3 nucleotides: TGTGCCAGCATGAGGGGACAGCGTCTGGATGGCTACACCTTC. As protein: CASMRGQRLDGYTF.

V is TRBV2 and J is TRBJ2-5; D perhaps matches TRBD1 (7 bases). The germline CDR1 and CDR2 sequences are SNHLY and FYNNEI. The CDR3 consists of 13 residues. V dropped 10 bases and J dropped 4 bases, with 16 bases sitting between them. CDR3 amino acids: CATRRDRLETQYF. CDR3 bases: TGTGCCACCAGGAGGGACAGACTAGAGACCCAGTACTTC.

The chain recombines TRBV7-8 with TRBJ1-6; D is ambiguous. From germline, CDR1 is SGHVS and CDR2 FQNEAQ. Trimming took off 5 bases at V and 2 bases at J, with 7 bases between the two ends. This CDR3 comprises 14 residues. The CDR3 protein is CASSGLTYNSPLHF. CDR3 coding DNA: TGTGCCAGCAGCGGGCTTACCTATAATTCACCCCTCCACTTT.

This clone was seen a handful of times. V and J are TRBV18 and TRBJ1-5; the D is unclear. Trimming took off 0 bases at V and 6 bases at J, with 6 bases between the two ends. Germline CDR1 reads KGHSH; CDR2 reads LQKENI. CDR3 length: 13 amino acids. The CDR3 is CASSPPGFQPQHF. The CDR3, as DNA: TGTGCCAGCTCACCACCGGGATTTCAGCCCCAGCATTTT. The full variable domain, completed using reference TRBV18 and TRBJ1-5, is NAGVMQNPRHLVRRRGQEARLRCSPMKGHSHVYWYRQLPEEGLKFMVYLQKENIIDESGMPKERFSAEFPKEGPSILRIQQVVRGDSAAYFCASSPPGFQPQHFGDGTRLSIL.

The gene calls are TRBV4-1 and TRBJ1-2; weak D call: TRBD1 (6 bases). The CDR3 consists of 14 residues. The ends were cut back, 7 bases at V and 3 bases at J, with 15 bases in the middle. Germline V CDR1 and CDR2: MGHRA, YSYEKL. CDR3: CASTINRVDYGYTF. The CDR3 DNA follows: TGCGCCAGCACCATTAACAGGGTTGACTATGGCTACACCTTC.

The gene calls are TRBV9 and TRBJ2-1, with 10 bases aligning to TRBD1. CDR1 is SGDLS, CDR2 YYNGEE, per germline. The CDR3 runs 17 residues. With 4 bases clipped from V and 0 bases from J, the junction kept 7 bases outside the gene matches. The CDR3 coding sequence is TGTGCCAGCAGCACCCGGGACAGGGGAAGCTCCTACAATGAGCAGTTCTTC. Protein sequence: CASSTRDRGSSYNEQFF.

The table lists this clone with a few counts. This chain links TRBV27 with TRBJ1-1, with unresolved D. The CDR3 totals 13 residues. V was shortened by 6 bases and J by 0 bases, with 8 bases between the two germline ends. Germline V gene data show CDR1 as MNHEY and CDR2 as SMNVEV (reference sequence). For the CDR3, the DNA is TGTGCCAGCAGCCAACAGATGAACACTGAAGCTTTCTTT. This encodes CASSQQMNTEAFF.

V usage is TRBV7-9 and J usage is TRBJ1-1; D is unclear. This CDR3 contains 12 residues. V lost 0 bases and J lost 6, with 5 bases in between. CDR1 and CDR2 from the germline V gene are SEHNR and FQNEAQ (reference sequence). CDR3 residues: CASSLAMAEAFF. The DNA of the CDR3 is TGTGCCAGCAGCTTAGCTATGGCTGAAGCTTTCTTT.

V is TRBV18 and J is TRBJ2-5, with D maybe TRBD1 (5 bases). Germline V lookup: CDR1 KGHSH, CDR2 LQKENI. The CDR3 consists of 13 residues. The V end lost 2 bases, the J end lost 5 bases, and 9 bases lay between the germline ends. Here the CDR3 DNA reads TGTGCCAGCTCACCAAAGGGGTTGGAGACCCAGTACTTC. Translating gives CASSPKGLETQYF.

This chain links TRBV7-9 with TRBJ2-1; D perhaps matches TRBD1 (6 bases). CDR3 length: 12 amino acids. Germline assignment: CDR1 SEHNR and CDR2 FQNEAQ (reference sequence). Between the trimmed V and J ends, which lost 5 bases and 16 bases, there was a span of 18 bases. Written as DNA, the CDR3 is TGTGCCAGCAGCCTCGGGACAATGGGGGAATTCTTC. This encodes CASSLGTMGEFF. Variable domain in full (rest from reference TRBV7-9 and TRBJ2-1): DTGVSQNPRHKITKRGQNVTFRCDPISEHNRLYWYRQTLGQGPEFLTYFQNEAQLEKSRLLSDRFSAERPKGSFSTLEIQRTEQGDSAMYLCASSLGTMGEFFGPGTRLTVL.

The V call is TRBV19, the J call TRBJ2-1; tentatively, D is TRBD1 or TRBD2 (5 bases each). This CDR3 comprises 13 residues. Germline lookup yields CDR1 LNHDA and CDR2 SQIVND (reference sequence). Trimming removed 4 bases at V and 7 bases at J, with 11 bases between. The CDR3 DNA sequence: TGTGCCAGTAGTAGGGACGTAGGGAATGAGCAGTTCTTC. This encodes CASSRDVGNEQFF. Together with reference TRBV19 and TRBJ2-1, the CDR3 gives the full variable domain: DGGITQSPKYLFRKEGQNVTLSCEQNLNHDAMYWYRQDPGQGLRLIYYSQIVNDFQKGDIAEGYSVSREKKESFPLTVTSAQKNPTAFYLCASSRDVGNEQFFGPGTRLTVL.

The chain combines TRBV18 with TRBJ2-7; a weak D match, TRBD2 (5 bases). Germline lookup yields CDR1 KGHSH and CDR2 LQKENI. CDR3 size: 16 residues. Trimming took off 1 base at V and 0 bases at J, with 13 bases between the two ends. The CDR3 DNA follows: TGTGCCAGCTCACCACGTGCGGGTTCCAGCTCCTACGAGCAGTACTTC. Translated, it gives CASSPRAGSSSYEQYF. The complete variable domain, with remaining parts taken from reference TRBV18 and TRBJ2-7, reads NAGVMQNPRHLVRRRGQEARLRCSPMKGHSHVYWYRQLPEEGLKFMVYLQKENIIDESGMPKERFSAEFPKEGPSILRIQQVVRGDSAAYFCASSPRAGSSSYEQYFGPGTRLTVT.

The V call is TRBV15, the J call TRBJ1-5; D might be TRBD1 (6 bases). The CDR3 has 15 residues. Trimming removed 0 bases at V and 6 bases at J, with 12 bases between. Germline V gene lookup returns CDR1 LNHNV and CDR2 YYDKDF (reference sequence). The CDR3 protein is CATSRDPGGLQPQHF. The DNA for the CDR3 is TGTGCCACCAGCAGAGACCCCGGGGGGCTTCAGCCCCAGCATTTT.